This TCR beta chain is drawn from a study of blood T cell repertoires in COVID-19. Overall study context: COVID-19 samples from acute and convalescent phases originated in the United States, Italy and Spain. Sources were T cells, B-cell-depleted T cells, or PBMCs; the material itself was cDNA or gDNA.

Clones were sequenced by immunoSEQ multiplex PCR, and TCRdb holds only the in-frame ones, with some missing. The data contain about 49,000 clones, 86% of them singletons. The trim removed 3 bases at V and 5 bases at J, leaving 7 bases unmatched. The CDR3 is made up of 14 amino acids. Germline V lookup: CDR1 SQVTM, CDR2 ANQGSEA. This sequence joins TRBV29-1 and TRBJ1-1, with TRBD1 matching 9 bases. The TCR was taken from a man aged 40-55 years with active COVID-19. Source material: peripheral blood. The CDR3 reads CSVDLQGAGTEAFF. The DNA for the CDR3 is TGCAGCGTTGACCTACAGGGGGCAGGTACTGAAGCTTTCTTT. Full variable domain (remainder filled in from reference TRBV29-1 and TRBJ1-1): SAVISQKPSRDICQRGTSLTIQCQVDSQVTMMFWYRQQPGQSLTLIATANQGSEATYESGFVIDKFPISRPNLTFSTLTVSNMSPEDSSIYLCSVDLQGAGTEAFFGQGTRLTVV.